One sample yielded the 19 T cell receptor beta chains listed below, sequenced in a study of CXCR3-negative and CXCR3-positive naive CD8 T cells. Study-level points and caveats: TRB CDR3s of CXCR3-positive naive cells were more hydrophobic than those of CXCR3-negative naive cells.

These receptors have no known antigen. 5' RACE that incorporated UMI labels was used to prepare the TRB cDNA libraries. Each CDR3 protein gets one entry in TCRdb, which reprocessed the 5' RACE reads and gives no DNA. The sample features fewer than 140,000 distinct CDR3 sequences, with roughly 0.4% in its top ten. Source material: naive CXCR3+ CD8+ T cells from blood. The subset denotes: CD45RO-CCR7+CD27+CD95- naive CD8+ T cells expressing CXCR3 (TNR3+). The origin of the receptors is a human donor in good health. Some clones in this sample may be carry-over from other donors' samples.

The chain couples TRBV6-2 or TRBV6-3 to TRBJ2-3. CDR1 is MNHEY and CDR2 is SVGEGT in the germline V gene. This CDR3 spans 13 amino acids. Here the CDR3 reads CASSYTSADTQYF.

The CDR3: CASSHRGGRGGTDTQYF. This sequence joins TRBV4-1 and TRBJ2-3; the D gene TCRdb calls, TRBD1, cannot be checked with no DNA. The CDR3 totals 17 residues. Per the germline V gene, CDR1 is MGHRA and CDR2 is YSYEKL.

J is TRBJ2-3 and V is TRBV7-9. CDR1 is SEHNR and CDR2 is FQNEAQ in the germline V gene (reference sequence). This CDR3 comprises 13 residues. This CDR3 is CASSLGFTDTQYF.

The genes are TRBV29-1 and TRBJ2-2. In germline, CDR1 is SQVTM, CDR2 ANQGSEA. The CDR3 contains 12 residues. The CDR3 sequence: CSVRSHRAELFF.

This chain joins TRBV6-5 and TRBJ1-1; TCRdb's assignment of TRBD1 cannot be checked, as there is no DNA. CDR1 MNHEY and CDR2 SVGAGI come from the germline V gene. The CDR3 loop spans 15 amino acids. This chain's CDR3 is CASSRTPLMDSQAFF.

J is TRBJ2-1 and V is TRBV4-1; absent DNA, TCRdb's TRBD1 call cannot be checked. This CDR3 contains 15 residues. Per germline, CDR1 MGHRA and CDR2 YSYEKL. Here the CDR3 reads CASSQGGTPLREQFF.

The rearrangement links TRBV7-9 to TRBJ1-1. Germline values: CDR1 SEHNR, CDR2 FQNEAQ (reference sequence). This CDR3 spans 14 amino acids. The CDR3 here is CASSLTVLNTEAFF.

The rearrangement uses TRBV20-1 and TRBJ1-2; TCRdb designates TRBD1, a call that cannot be tested without DNA. Per the germline V gene, CDR1 is DFQATT and CDR2 is SNEGSKA (reference sequence). The CDR3 has 15 residues. The CDR3 reads CSARATGYPRWGYTF.

CDR3 protein: CASSSYQTHSYNEQFF. This chain links TRBV5-1 with TRBJ2-1. CDR3 length: 16 amino acids. Germline CDR1 is SGHRS and CDR2 is YFSETQ.

The chain recombines TRBV3-1 with TRBJ2-1. The CDR3 runs to 14 residues. Germline assignment: CDR1 LGHDT and CDR2 YNNKEL (reference sequence). The chain's CDR3 is CASSQETDYNEQFF.

The chain employs TRBV29-1 and TRBJ2-1; TCRdb indicates TRBD2, and absent DNA this call remains unverified. The CDR3 is made up of 15 amino acids. Germline V gene lookup returns CDR1 SQVTM and CDR2 ANQGSEA. The CDR3: CSVENRGGHVNEQFF.

The rearrangement joins TRBV9 to TRBJ2-1; TCRdb's D call, TRBD2, is unchecked because there is no DNA. There are 20 residues in the CDR3. Looked up from germline, CDR1 is SGDLS and CDR2 is YYNGEE. CDR3 sequence: CASSDPGREPVVGSYNEQFF.

J is TRBJ2-7 and V is TRBV19; TCRdb's D call of TRBD2 is untestable without DNA. Germline lookup yields CDR1 LNHDA and CDR2 SQIVND (reference sequence). The CDR3 runs 14 residues. CDR3 sequence reads: CASSIRPSTYEQYF.

The V gene is TRBV29-1, the J gene TRBJ1-2; no DNA is available, so the TRBD1 call from TCRdb remains unchecked. This CDR3 contains 15 residues. Germline V CDR1 and CDR2: SQVTM, ANQGSEA. Here the CDR3 reads CSDYSAGGDNYGYTF.

The chain is built from TRBV11-2 and TRBJ1-1; checking the TCRdb D call of TRBD1 is not possible without DNA. There are 13 residues in the CDR3. Germline V lookup: CDR1 SGHAT, CDR2 FQNNGV. This chain's CDR3 is CASSLAGTAEAFF.

The chain combines TRBV10-1 with TRBJ2-2; as DNA is missing, the TRBD1 call by TCRdb cannot be tested. Germline V gives CDR1 WNHNN, CDR2 SYGVQD (reference sequence). CDR3 size: 14 residues. The CDR3 here is CVRGQGARAGELFF.

The chain couples TRBV29-1 to TRBJ1-2; TCRdb selects TRBD1, and the lack of DNA leaves this call unchecked. The length of the CDR3 is 13 residues. Per the germline V gene, CDR1 is SQVTM and CDR2 is ANQGSEA. CDR3 sequence: CSVDRDTDYGYTF.

The chain has TRBV29-1 and TRBJ2-7. Looked up from germline, CDR1 is SQVTM and CDR2 is ANQGSEA. The CDR3 is 13 residues long. CDR3 sequence: CSVESSTAYEQYF.

The rearrangement joins TRBV7-9 to TRBJ1-2; TCRdb's D gene call, TRBD1, goes unchecked for lack of DNA. The CDR3 spans 15 residues. Germline V gives CDR1 SEHNR, CDR2 FQNEAQ (reference sequence). The CDR3 sequence is CASSSNPGAVNGYTF.